This passage covers 24 T cell receptor beta chains from one sample sequenced in a study of shared clonotypes between healthy human individuals. Repertoires were generated with immunoSEQ multiplex PCR, while TCRdb's copy carries only in-frame clones and drops some. The table lists under 1,900,000 clones, approximately 98.5% of them singletons. Material: naive CD4+ T cells sorted from blood. Subset meaning: CD45RA+ positively selected. All receptors come from a man aged 25-40 years in good health.

The rearrangement uses TRBV9 and TRBJ2-5; D uncertain. CDR1 and CDR2 (germline): SGDLS, YYNGEE. The CDR3 totals 15 residues. V lost 2 bases and J 5 bases, leaving 16 bases between the germline ends. The CDR3 coding sequence is TGTGCCAGCAGCGTCAGAGCTGCAGCCGCCGAGACCCAGTACTTC. Amino acid sequence: CASSVRAAAAETQYF.

In this sample, this clone turned up once. The V gene is TRBV29-1, the J gene TRBJ1-1; tentatively, D is TRBD1 (6 bases). The CDR3 has 12 residues. Per the germline V gene, CDR1 is SQVTM and CDR2 is ANQGSEA. Deletions cut 7 bases from V and 5 bases from J, with 14 bases between. The CDR3 DNA reads as TGCAGCGCCCGGGAGGGGGGGACTGAAGCTTTCTTT. It is translated as CSAREGGTEAFF.

The chain recombines TRBV19 with TRBJ1-2; D is possibly TRBD1 (6 bases). V lost 7 bases, J lost 4 bases, and 22 bases lay in between. This CDR3 has 16 amino acids. CDR1 is LNHDA, CDR2 SQIVND, per germline (reference sequence). The CDR3 DNA reads TGTGCCAGTAAGGGCCCAGGGGCGGGTCCATCCTATGGCTACACCTTC. Its translation: CASKGPGAGPSYGYTF.

Details on this clone: Other DNA sequences of this sample code for an identical CDR3. V usage is TRBV29-1 and J usage is TRBJ1-2; a weak D match, TRBD1 (5 bases). Per the germline V gene, CDR1 is SQVTM and CDR2 is ANQGSEA. The CDR3 length is 12 residues. Trimming left V 8 bases short and J 4 bases short, with 14 bases between. DNA for the CDR3: TGCAGCCTTAGGGACGGAAGCTATGGCTACACCTTC. Its translation: CSLRDGSYGYTF.

The rearrangement joins TRBV29-1 to TRBJ1-1; TRBD1 matches 8 bases. The CDR3 consists of 14 residues. The V and J ends lost 6 bases and 1 base, in that order; junction bases with no gene match: 7. The germline V gene has CDR1 SQVTM and CDR2 ANQGSEA. CDR3 bases: TGCAGCGTGGTTAACAGGGGGAGGAACACTGAAGCTTTCTTT. Its translation: CSVVNRGRNTEAFF.

This chain links TRBV14 with TRBJ1-4; D unclear. The length of the CDR3 is 14 residues. Trimming removed 0 bases from V and 5 bases from J, with 7 bases in between. The germline gives CDR1 SGHDN, CDR2 FVKESK. The CDR3 DNA is TGTGCCAGCAGCCAAGATCTGAGGAATGAAAAACTGTTTTTT. This encodes CASSQDLRNEKLFF.

This clone has only one observation. The chain uses TRBV7-2 and TRBJ2-2; D is undetermined. The CDR3 consists of 16 residues. Germline V gene lookup returns CDR1 SGHTA and CDR2 FQGNSA. V was trimmed by 0 bases and J by 0 bases, leaving 8 bases between them. In nucleotides, the CDR3 is TGTGCCAGCAGCTTAGCGAACGGAGCGAACACCGGGGAGCTGTTTTTT. Amino acid sequence: CASSLANGANTGELFF.

The chain combines TRBV27 with TRBJ2-3; a weak D match, TRBD2 (6 bases). CDR1 is MNHEY, CDR2 SMNVEV, per germline (reference sequence). The CDR3 consists of 16 residues. V was trimmed by 0 bases and J by 0 bases, leaving 10 bases between them. CDR3 sequence: CASSLSLAWSTDTQYF. DNA of the CDR3: TGTGCCAGCAGTTTATCCCTAGCGTGGAGCACAGATACGCAGTATTTT.

Only one count was recorded for this clone. J is TRBJ2-7 and V is TRBV30; TRBD2 matches 10 bases. The CDR3 is 13 amino acids. The V gene end was trimmed by 3 bases and the J gene end by 9 bases; junction bases not matched to a gene: 8. Germline CDR1 and CDR2: GTSNPN and SVGIG (reference sequence). Here the CDR3 DNA reads TGTGCCTGGAGCCCTAGCGGGAGATCCTGGCAGTACTTC. It is translated as CAWSPSGRSWQYF.

V gene TRBV28 combines with J gene TRBJ2-1, with a weak D call TRBD1 (5 bases). The CDR3 has 13 residues. Trimming stripped 2 bases from V and 6 bases from J, with 8 bases between. Germline CDR1 MDHEN, CDR2 SYDVKM. CDR3 region: CASSLLGPNEQFF. CDR3 nucleotides: TGTGCCAGCAGTTTACTGGGGCCCAATGAGCAGTTCTTC.

The chain recombines TRBV29-1 with TRBJ2-4; the match to TRBD2 covers 7 bases. Trimming took 3 bases from V and 8 from J; bases not matched to a gene: 19. CDR1 and CDR2 (germline): SQVTM, ANQGSEA. This CDR3 is built from 17 residues. The CDR3 region has the DNA TGCAGCGTTGAGTGGCACGATAGCGGGTCTATTCGCGACATTCAGTACTTC. This translates into CSVEWHDSGSIRDIQYF.

V gene TRBV5-6 combines with J gene TRBJ2-1, with D unresolved. Germline lookup yields CDR1 SGHDT and CDR2 YYEEEE. V lost 4 bases and J lost 2, with 10 bases in between. This CDR3 is 14 amino acids long. The CDR3 DNA sequence: TGTGCCAGCAGCGCCGGCCTCCCCTACAATGAGCAGTTCTTC. This sequence encodes CASSAGLPYNEQFF.

The rearrangement links TRBV11-3 to TRBJ2-3; the match to TRBD2 covers 10 bases. Per the germline V gene, CDR1 is SGHNT and CDR2 is YENEEA. The CDR3 contains 16 residues. The V gene end was trimmed by 3 bases and the J gene end by 0 bases; junction bases not matched to a gene: 3. DNA for the CDR3: TGTGCCAGCAGCTTGGGACTAGCGACAAGCACAGATACGCAGTATTTT. Its translation: CASSLGLATSTDTQYF.

This clone is a singleton in its sample. The chain uses TRBV7-3 and TRBJ2-2; TRBD2 is a possible D gene (7 bases). The V end was cut by 5 bases, the J end by 0 bases, with 13 bases between. There are 16 residues in the CDR3. Germline V gives CDR1 SGHTA, CDR2 FQGTGA. This chain's CDR3 is CASSQLGGPNTGELFF. CDR3 nucleotides: TGTGCCAGCAGCCAACTCGGGGGGCCGAACACCGGGGAGCTGTTTTTT.

This chain connects TRBV30 to TRBJ2-1, with D maybe TRBD1 (5 bases). Germline V lookup: CDR1 GTSNPN, CDR2 SVGIG (reference sequence). The CDR3 has 16 amino acids. Trimming removed 0 bases at V and 8 bases at J, with 20 bases between. CDR3: CAWSVGRANLGDEQFF. The DNA of the CDR3 is TGTGCCTGGAGTGTAGGTCGGGCCAACTTAGGGGATGAGCAGTTCTTC.

This chain joins TRBV11-2 and TRBJ2-2; TRBD2 agrees at 8 bases. Trimming removed 2 bases from V and 4 bases from J; junction bases left unmatched: 15. The CDR3 length is 19 residues. Germline V CDR1 and CDR2: SGHAT, FQNNGV. In nucleotides, the CDR3 is TGTGCCAGCAGCTTATCGGTGCCTAGCGGGTTCGTTGGCACCGGGGAGCTGTTTTTT. It translates to CASSLSVPSGFVGTGELFF. The full variable domain, completed using reference TRBV11-2 and TRBJ2-2, is EAGVAQSPRYKIIEKRQSVAFWCNPISGHATLYWYQQILGQGPKLLIQFQNNGVVDDSQLPKDRFSAERLKGVDSTLKIQPAKLEDSAVYLCASSLSVPSGFVGTGELFFGEGSRLTVL.

The chain is built from TRBV5-4 and TRBJ2-7, with 8 positions matching TRBD1. This CDR3 contains 13 residues. CDR1 and CDR2 (germline): SGHNT, YYREEE (reference sequence). J lost 7 bases, V lost 4 bases, and 7 bases had no gene match. CDR3 residues: CASSLDRAGEQYF. CDR3 coding DNA: TGTGCCAGCAGCCTGGACAGGGCAGGAGAGCAGTACTTC.

V is TRBV15 and J is TRBJ2-1; D unresolved. V gave up 6 bases and J gave up 7 bases, with 10 bases separating them. CDR1 is LNHNV, CDR2 YYDKDF, per germline (reference sequence). CDR3 length: 12 residues. CDR3 loop: CATRARWNEQFF. The CDR3 nucleotides are TGTGCCACCAGGGCTAGGTGGAATGAGCAGTTCTTC.

This clone showed up just once. The chain uses TRBV28 and TRBJ1-2; 8 bases agree with TRBD1. The CDR3 totals 14 residues. Germline CDR1 reads MDHEN; CDR2 reads SYDVKM. The ends lost 5 bases at V and 4 bases at J; junction bases unmatched: 6. CDR3 coding DNA: TGTGCCAGCAGTGGTCCAGGGGGCGGCTATGGCTACACCTTC. This translates into CASSGPGGGYGYTF.

J is TRBJ1-2 and V is TRBV5-6, with 7 nucleotides matching TRBD1. The ends lost 5 bases at V and 5 bases at J; junction bases unmatched: 15. CDR1 is SGHDT, CDR2 YYEEEE, per germline. The CDR3 consists of 16 residues. In nucleotides, the CDR3 is TGTGCCAGCAGGTCCGGGACAGAGATGTATTTTTATGGCTACACCTTC. Amino acid sequence: CASRSGTEMYFYGYTF. The full variable domain, in which reference TRBV5-6 and TRBJ1-2 provide the parts outside the CDR3, is DAGVTQSPTHLIKTRGQQVTLRCSPKSGHDTVSWYQQALGQGPQFIFQYYEEEERQRGNFPDRFSGHQFPNYSSELNVNALLLGDSALYLCASRSGTEMYFYGYTFGSGTRLTVV.

The chain carries TRBV4-2 and TRBJ2-7; 9 nucleotides align to TRBD2. The CDR3 totals 17 residues. Germline CDR1 reads LGHNA; CDR2 reads YNFKEQ. The ends lost 1 base at V and 9 bases at J; junction bases unmatched: 16. The CDR3 loop is CASSQGSPSGGREGQYF. The CDR3 nucleotides are TGTGCCAGCAGCCAAGGCTCCCCCAGCGGGGGGAGGGAGGGGCAGTACTTC.

This clone is a singleton in its sample. The rearrangement uses TRBV5-6 and TRBJ1-2; 9 nucleotides agree with TRBD1. The CDR3 runs to 14 residues. Germline V gene sequence: CDR1 SGHDT, CDR2 YYEEEE. Trimming at V came to 5 bases and at J to 4 bases, leaving 6 bases not matched to a gene. The CDR3 loop is CASSHDRGFYGYTF. CDR3 nucleotide sequence: TGTGCCAGCAGTCACGACAGGGGGTTCTATGGCTACACCTTC. The full variable domain, rest sourced from reference TRBV5-6 and TRBJ1-2, is DAGVTQSPTHLIKTRGQQVTLRCSPKSGHDTVSWYQQALGQGPQFIFQYYEEEERQRGNFPDRFSGHQFPNYSSELNVNALLLGDSALYLCASSHDRGFYGYTFGSGTRLTVV.

V gene TRBV4-1 combines with J gene TRBJ1-5; TRBD1 aligns across 11 bases. Germline V gene data show CDR1 as MGHRA and CDR2 as YSYEKL. The V gene end was trimmed by 1 base and the J gene end by 5 bases; junction bases not matched to a gene: 10. The CDR3 spans 18 residues. CDR3 protein: CASSQGWGQGVLDQPQHF. CDR3 nucleotides: TGCGCCAGCAGCCAAGGCTGGGGACAGGGGGTTCTCGATCAGCCCCAGCATTTT.

The genes are TRBV9 and TRBJ2-3; TRBD2 agrees at 10 bases. The CDR3 contains 16 residues. The V segment lost 0 bases and the J segment 5 bases; nucleotides outside the gene matches: 6. Germline assignment: CDR1 SGDLS and CDR2 YYNGEE. Here the CDR3 DNA reads TGTGCCAGCAGCGTAGCGAGCGGGAGGGCCGAAGATACGCAGTATTTT. Its protein product is CASSVASGRAEDTQYF.